This TCR beta chain derives from a study of molecular identifiers for immune sequencing clone quantification. The overall study: In replicates, RNA taken from about 20,000 or 100,000 naive CD8 cells was divided five ways, and four portions underwent sequencing.

Study-wide results and caveats: Clones above 20 RNA copies held over 97% of effector molecules, under 1% in naive cells.

In this sample, this clonotype turned up many times. The antigen is not known. Naive CD8 T cells were sorted as CD8+CD4-CCR7+CD45RA+. Methods described previously were used for bulk TCR libraries, and listed TCR primers were applied. MiXCR was run by TCRdb on the PCR reads, yielding one entry per CDR3 protein. This table holds some 320,000 distinct CDR3 sequences, about a fifth found once. The CDR3 covers 14 residues. Germline assignment: CDR1 SEHNR and CDR2 FQNEAQ (reference sequence). The V gene end was trimmed by 3 bases and the J gene end by 5 bases; junction bases not matched to a gene: 4. This rearrangement joins TRBV7-9 to TRBJ2-3, with 8 bases fitting TRBD2. The origin of this receptor is a human donor in good health. Some libraries in this study had Jurkat cell RNA spiked in. The sample was naive CD8+ T cells from blood, with Jurkat cell RNA spiked in. Subset denoted: FACS-sorted CD8+CD4-CCR7+CD45RA+ naive T cells. This CDR3 is CASSFAGGGDTQYF. CDR3 nucleotide sequence: TGTGCCAGCAGCTTTGCGGGGGGCGGAGATACGCAGTATTTT.